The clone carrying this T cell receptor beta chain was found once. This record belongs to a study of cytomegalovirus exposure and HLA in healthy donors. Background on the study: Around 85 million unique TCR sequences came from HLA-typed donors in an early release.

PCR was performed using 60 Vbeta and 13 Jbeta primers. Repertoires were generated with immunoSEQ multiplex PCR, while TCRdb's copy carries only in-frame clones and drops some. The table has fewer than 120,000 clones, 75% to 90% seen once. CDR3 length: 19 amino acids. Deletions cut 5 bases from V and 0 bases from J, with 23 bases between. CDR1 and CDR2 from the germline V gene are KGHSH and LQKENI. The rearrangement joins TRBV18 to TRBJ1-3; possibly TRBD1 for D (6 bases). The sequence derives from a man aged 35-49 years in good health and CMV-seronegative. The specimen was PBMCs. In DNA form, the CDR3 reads TGTGCCAGCTCAGCCGGGACAAATCCCCGGAGCAGCTCTGGAAACACCATATATTTT. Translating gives CASSAGTNPRSSSGNTIYF. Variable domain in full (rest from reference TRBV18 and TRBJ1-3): NAGVMQNPRHLVRRRGQEARLRCSPMKGHSHVYWYRQLPEEGLKFMVYLQKENIIDESGMPKERFSAEFPKEGPSILRIQQVVRGDSAAYFCASSAGTNPRSSSGNTIYFGEGSWLTVV.